Shown below are 24 T cell receptor beta chains from a single sample sequenced in a study of blood T cell repertoires in COVID-19. Sequencing used immunoSEQ multiplex PCR; TCRdb keeps in-frame clones, though not all of them. The table records 95,000 to 120,000 clones, around 83% of them present only once. The sequenced sample was peripheral blood. The receptors originated from a woman aged 60 to 75 with COVID-19, enrolled during active disease.

This chain joins TRBV20-1 and TRBJ2-7; tentative D call: TRBD1 (6 bases). The V and J ends lost 4 bases and 6 bases respectively, with 7 bases between them. The germline CDR1 and CDR2 sequences are DFQATT and SNEGSKA (reference sequence). The CDR3 consists of 10 residues. CDR3 sequence: CSAIGGEQYF. The CDR3 coding sequence is TGCAGTGCTATAGGGGGCGAGCAGTACTTC.

The chain employs TRBV15 and TRBJ1-2; TRBD1 might be the D (5 bases). The germline V and J ends were trimmed by 3 bases and 2 bases, with 13 bases remaining between them. The CDR3 sequence is 15 residues long. Germline V gene sequence: CDR1 LNHNV, CDR2 YYDKDF (reference sequence). The CDR3 is CATSSEPGENYGYTF. The DNA for the CDR3 is TGTGCCACCAGCAGTGAGCCGGGGGAGAACTATGGCTACACCTTC.

This chain connects TRBV19 to TRBJ2-3; D is perhaps TRBD2 (6 bases). This CDR3 contains 15 residues. Germline V gives CDR1 LNHDA, CDR2 SQIVND (reference sequence). Trimming removed 2 bases at V and 3 bases at J, with 12 bases between. The CDR3 nucleotides are TGTGCCAGTAGTATAAGGCAGGGACTGACAGATACGCAGTATTTT. Translated, it gives CASSIRQGLTDTQYF.

This clone appeared a single time. The V call is TRBV13, the J call TRBJ1-4; tentative D call: TRBD1 (5 bases). The CDR3 spans 14 residues. CDR1 is PRHDT, CDR2 FYEKMQ, per germline (reference sequence). Between the trimmed V and J ends, which lost 4 bases and 4 bases, there was a span of 10 bases. In DNA form, the CDR3 reads TGTGCCAGCAGCTCCGGACATCTTAATGAAAAACTGTTTTTT. Its protein is CASSSGHLNEKLFF.

J is TRBJ2-3 and V is TRBV12-5; D gene uncertain. From germline, CDR1 is LGHNT and CDR2 FRNRAP. V was cut by 5 bases and J by 5 bases, with 5 bases left in between. This CDR3 is built from 11 residues. This CDR3 reads CASGLRDTQYF. DNA of the CDR3: TGTGCTAGTGGTCTAAGAGATACGCAGTATTTT.

This chain uses TRBV9 with TRBJ1-2; D gene ambiguous. Germline V CDR1 and CDR2: SGDLS, YYNGEE. The V and J ends lost 0 bases and 3 bases respectively, with 6 bases between them. The CDR3 length is 13 residues. CDR3 nucleotide sequence: TGTGCCAGCAGCGTAGGCGTCTACTATGGCTACACCTTC. Amino acid sequence: CASSVGVYYGYTF.

The V gene is TRBV6-4, the J gene TRBJ1-2, with TRBD1 matching 10 bases. V shed 8 bases and J 4 bases; nucleotides not matched to a gene: 7. The CDR3 is 14 amino acids. Germline CDR1 is MRHNA and CDR2 is SNTAGT. The CDR3 DNA follows: TGTGCCAGCTCGGCGACAGGGGGCGGCTATGGCTACACCTTC. It is translated as CASSATGGGYGYTF.

CDR3 bases: TGTGCCACCAGCCGGACAGATGAAAAACTGTTTTTT. It translates to CATSRTDEKLFF. V is TRBV15 and J is TRBJ1-4, with D perhaps matching TRBD1 (6 bases). V gave up 5 bases and J gave up 6 bases, with 7 bases separating them. CDR1 and CDR2 from the germline V gene are LNHNV and YYDKDF (reference sequence). CDR3 size: 12 residues.

The V and J genes are TRBV19 and TRBJ1-1; 10 nucleotides match TRBD1. The J segment lost 6 bases and the V segment lost 7 bases, leaving 11 bases of the junction unmatched. There are 15 residues in the CDR3. CDR1 and CDR2 (germline): LNHDA, SQIVND (reference sequence). CDR3 bases: TGTGCCAGTACCGCTCCGGGACAGGGGAGTGCTGAAGCTTTCTTT. Its translation is CASTAPGQGSAEAFF.

The V gene is TRBV3-1 (or the pseudogene TRBV3-2), the J gene TRBJ2-7, with 10 bases matching TRBD1. Trimming removed 4 bases from V and 5 bases from J; junction bases left unmatched: 5. The V gene's germline CDR1 is LGHDT and CDR2 YNNKEL (reference sequence). The CDR3 sequence is 14 residues long. CDR3 protein: CASSPRDRGNEQYF. DNA of the CDR3: TGTGCCAGCAGCCCGAGGGACAGGGGTAACGAGCAGTACTTC.

This chain uses TRBV19 with TRBJ1-1; possibly TRBD1 for D (5 bases). The CDR3 covers 13 residues. Germline CDR1 reads LNHDA; CDR2 reads SQIVND (reference sequence). V dropped 7 bases and J dropped 3 bases, with 12 bases sitting between them. The CDR3 DNA sequence: TGTGCCAGTAAAAGGGGTTTAGACACTGAAGCTTTCTTT. Protein: CASKRGLDTEAFF.

The chain carries TRBV11-2 and TRBJ2-7, with 7 nucleotides matching TRBD1. CDR1 and CDR2 from the germline V gene are SGHAT and FQNNGV. The CDR3 is 15 residues long. V shed 6 bases and J 4 bases; nucleotides not matched to a gene: 12. CDR3 sequence (DNA): TGTGCCAGCAGTAAAACAGGGGTCGCTTTATACGAGCAGTACTTC. Its protein is CASSKTGVALYEQYF.

This clone was counted a single time. The chain uses TRBV29-1 and TRBJ2-2; D is possibly TRBD2 (6 bases). Germline-derived CDR1 and CDR2 are SQVTM and ANQGSEA. The germline V and J ends were trimmed by 4 bases and 4 bases, with 16 bases remaining between them. This CDR3 region has 15 residues. The CDR3 nucleotides read TGCAGCGTTGTCCAGGCGGGCGGGGCCACCGGGGAGCTGTTTTTT. This translates into CSVVQAGGATGELFF.

With respect to this clone: A junction boundary mismatches the germline segment, possibly from a read error. The chain has TRBV7-2 and TRBJ1-3, with 7 bases lining up with TRBD1. The length of the CDR3 is 12 residues. The germline V gene has CDR1 SGHTA and CDR2 FQGNSA. CDR3 bases: TGTGCCAGCAGCTTAGAGGTGGGACAGCAAGATTTT. This codes for CASSLEVGQQDF.

This clone was seen more than once but under ten times. The chain links TRBV6-5 to TRBJ1-6; TRBD1 aligns across 8 bases. Germline V gives CDR1 MNHEY, CDR2 SVGAGI. The CDR3 totals 15 residues. The ends lost 0 bases at V and 10 bases at J; junction bases unmatched: 5. The CDR3 loop reads CASSYSVTGESPLHF. The CDR3 DNA sequence: TGTGCCAGCAGTTACTCGGTGACAGGGGAGTCACCCCTCCACTTT.

This clone was recorded only once. The gene calls are TRBV19 and TRBJ1-6, with D possibly being TRBD1 (5 bases). V gave up 6 bases and J gave up 9 bases, with 9 bases separating them. CDR1 and CDR2 from the germline V gene are LNHDA and SQIVND (reference sequence). The CDR3 is 12 residues long. The CDR3 region is CASRRQRSPLHF. The CDR3 DNA reads as TGTGCCAGTAGGAGACAGCGTTCACCCCTCCACTTT. The variable domain in full, completed from reference TRBV19 and TRBJ1-6, reads DGGITQSPKYLFRKEGQNVTLSCEQNLNHDAMYWYRQDPGQGLRLIYYSQIVNDFQKGDIAEGYSVSREKKESFPLTVTSAQKNPTAFYLCASRRQRSPLHFGNGTRLTVT.

The gene calls are TRBV12-3 or TRBV12-4 and TRBJ2-2; D gene unclear. V was pared by 6 bases and J by 6 bases, with 5 bases between. This CDR3 region has 11 residues. The CDR3 loop is CASSSPGELFF. Written as DNA, the CDR3 is TGTGCCAGCAGCTCCCCCGGGGAGCTGTTTTTT.

This chain uses TRBV7-2 with TRBJ1-2; 9 bases map to TRBD1. The CDR3 contains 14 residues. The ends lost 5 bases at V and 6 bases at J; junction bases unmatched: 7. CDR1 is SGHTA and CDR2 is FQGNSA in the germline V gene. The CDR3 here is CASSRGQGNHGYTF. The DNA of the CDR3 is TGTGCCAGCAGCAGGGGACAGGGAAACCATGGCTACACCTTC.

Here the CDR3 reads CASSRGGSSYNEQFF. The CDR3 coding sequence is TGTGCCAGCAGTCGCGGGGGTAGCTCCTACAATGAGCAGTTCTTC. The V and J genes are TRBV6-4 and TRBJ2-1; 7 bases map to TRBD2. V lost 5 bases and J lost 0; bases outside the gene matches: 4. The CDR3 has 15 amino acids. Germline V lookup: CDR1 MRHNA, CDR2 SNTAGT.

V usage is TRBV7-9 and J usage is TRBJ1-2; maybe TRBD1 (5 bases). This CDR3 spans 14 amino acids. The ends were cut back, 5 bases at V and 8 bases at J, with 18 bases in the middle. Germline CDR1 SEHNR, CDR2 FQNEAQ (reference sequence). The CDR3 sequence: CASSPPWGVGGYTF. CDR3 bases: TGTGCCAGCAGCCCCCCGTGGGGGGTCGGGGGCTACACCTTC.

This chain uses TRBV9 with TRBJ1-2; 10 bases align to TRBD1. CDR1 is SGDLS and CDR2 is YYNGEE in the germline V gene. Unmatched junction bases numbered 7, after V lost 0 bases and J lost 8 bases. This CDR3 contains 15 residues. The CDR3 region is CASSVVGGTGEGYTF. CDR3 nucleotide sequence: TGTGCCAGCAGCGTAGTGGGAGGGACAGGGGAAGGCTACACCTTC.

CDR3 region: CATSRRDGGENYGYTF. As DNA, the CDR3 is TGTGCCACCAGCAGACGTGACGGGGGGGAAAACTATGGCTACACCTTC. The chain links TRBV15 to TRBJ1-2; D might be TRBD1 (5 bases). The germline V gene has CDR1 LNHNV and CDR2 YYDKDF (reference sequence). This CDR3 region has 16 residues. V dropped 2 bases and J dropped 2 bases, with 15 bases sitting between them.

The sample holds one count of this clone. This sequence joins TRBV4-2 and TRBJ1-2; 8 nucleotides line up with TRBD1. CDR1 is LGHNA and CDR2 is YNFKEQ in the germline V gene. The CDR3 sequence is 15 residues long. Trimming cost V 0 bases and J 8 bases; bases outside gene matches: 8. CDR3 amino acids: CASSQEWRTGIGYTF. The CDR3 DNA sequence: TGTGCCAGCAGCCAAGAGTGGCGGACAGGGATAGGCTACACCTTC.

The rearrangement joins TRBV27 to TRBJ1-1; D might be TRBD1 (5 bases). Germline V gene sequence: CDR1 MNHEY, CDR2 SMNVEV (reference sequence). The ends were cut back, 5 bases at V and 4 bases at J, with 11 bases in the middle. The CDR3 loop spans 13 amino acids. The CDR3 DNA reads as TGTGCCAGCAGTCGCCCGGGGGTCACTGAAGCTTTCTTT. The encoded protein is CASSRPGVTEAFF.